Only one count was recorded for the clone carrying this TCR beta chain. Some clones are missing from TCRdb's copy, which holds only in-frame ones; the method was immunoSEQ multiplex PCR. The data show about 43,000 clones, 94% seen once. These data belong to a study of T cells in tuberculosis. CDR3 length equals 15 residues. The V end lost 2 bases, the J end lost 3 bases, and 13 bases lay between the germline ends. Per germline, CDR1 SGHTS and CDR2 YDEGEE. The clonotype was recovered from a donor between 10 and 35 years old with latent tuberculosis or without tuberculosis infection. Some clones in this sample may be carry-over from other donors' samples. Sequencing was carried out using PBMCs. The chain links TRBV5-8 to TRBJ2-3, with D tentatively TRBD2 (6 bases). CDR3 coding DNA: TGTGCCAGCAGCTTTGAGGGAGGTTCAACAGATACGCAGTATTTT. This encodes CASSFEGGSTDTQYF.